This is a list of T cell receptor beta chains from one sample in a study of OX40 agonist ivuxolimab in advanced cancers. The protocol was immunoSEQ multiplex PCR, while the TCRdb copy is restricted to in-frame clones and leaves out a portion. The sample consists of about 100,000 clones, roughly 90% of them appearing once. The sequences come from CD4+ or CD8+ T cells sorted from blood, collected in a trial of the OX40 agonist ivuxolimab. The receptors come from an adult with an advanced solid tumor such as melanoma, head and neck, liver or kidney cancer. CDR3s include the opening cysteine and the closing phenylalanine or tryptophan. The D gene is left open where the match is weak.

TRBJ2-5	TRBD2	16	TRBV11-2	CASSRIAGKAQETQYF	TGTGCCAGCAGCCGTATAGCGGGAAAGGCCCAAGAGACCCAGTACTTC
TRBJ2-7	NA	12	TRBV6-1	CASSESGYEQYF	TGTGCCAGCAGTGAGAGCGGTTACGAGCAGTACTTC
TRBJ2-2	NA	16	TRBV21-1	CASSKEPGGRTGELFF	TGTGCCAGCAGCAAAGAACCGGGAGGGCGGACCGGGGAGCTGTTTTTT
TRBJ2-1	TRBD2	15	TRBV11-1	CASSPGSGSGYEQFF	TGTGCCAGCAGCCCCGGGAGCGGGAGTGGTTATGAGCAGTTCTTC
TRBJ2-7	NA	14	TRBV11-3	CASSPTSSGGEQYF	TGTGCCAGCAGCCCCACGTCGTCCGGTGGCGAGCAGTACTTC
TRBJ2-3	NA	13	TRBV10-3	CASSDKATDTQYF	TGTGCCTCATCGGACAAGGCGACAGATACGCAGTATTTT
TRBJ1-5	NA	15	TRBV2	CASRGAGDSNQPQHF	TGTGCCAGCAGGGGGGCGGGGGATAGCAATCAGCCCCAGCATTTT
TRBJ1-2	NA	12	TRBV19	CASSLQYSGYTF	TGTGCCAGTAGTCTGCAGTACTCGGGCTACACCTTC
TRBJ2-1	NA	14	TRBV19	CASSSWRSYNEQFF	TGTGCCAGTAGTTCGTGGAGATCCTACAATGAGCAGTTCTTC
TRBJ1-2	NA	12	TRBV28	CASSPVVYGYTF	TGTGCCAGCAGCCCCGTCGTCTATGGCTACACCTTC
TRBJ1-1	NA	13	TRBV5-1	CASSLGGTFEAFF	TGCGCCAGCAGCTTGGGCGGGACTTTTGAAGCTTTCTTT
TRBJ1-1	TRBD1	16	TRBV19	CASSPTDRGMNTEAFF	TGTGCCAGTAGTCCGACGGACAGGGGCATGAACACTGAAGCTTTCTTT
TRBJ2-2	TRBD2	17	TRBV4-1	CASSQKLAGTNTGELFF	TGCGCCAGCAGCCAGAAACTAGCGGGAACGAACACCGGGGAGCTGTTTTTT